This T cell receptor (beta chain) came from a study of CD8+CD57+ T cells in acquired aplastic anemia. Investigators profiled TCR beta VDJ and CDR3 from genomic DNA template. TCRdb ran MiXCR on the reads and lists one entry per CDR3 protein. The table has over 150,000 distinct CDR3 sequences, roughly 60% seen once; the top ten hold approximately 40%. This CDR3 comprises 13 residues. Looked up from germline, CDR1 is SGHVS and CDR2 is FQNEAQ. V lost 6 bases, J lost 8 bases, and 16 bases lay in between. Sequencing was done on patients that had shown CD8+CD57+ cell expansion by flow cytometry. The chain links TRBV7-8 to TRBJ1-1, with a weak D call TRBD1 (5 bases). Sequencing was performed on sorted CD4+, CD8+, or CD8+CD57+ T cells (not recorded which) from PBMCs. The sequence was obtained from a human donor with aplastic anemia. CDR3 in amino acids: CASSAQDGAEAFF. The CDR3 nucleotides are TGTGCCAGCAGTGCCCAGGACGGGGCAGAAGCTTTCTTT. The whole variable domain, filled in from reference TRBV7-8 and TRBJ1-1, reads GAGVSQSPRYKVAKRGQDVALRCDPISGHVSLFWYQQALGQGPEFLTYFQNEAQLDKSGLPSDRFFAERPEGSVSTLKIQRTQQEDSAVYLCASSAQDGAEAFFGQGTRLTVV.